A single sample is the source of the 11 T cell receptor beta chains below, sequenced in a study of beta chain features in type 1 diabetes. Expressed TCRB transcripts were sequenced after all isolated RNA was converted to cDNA. The table came from immunoSEQ multiplex PCR; TCRdb's copy has only in-frame clones and leaves some out. The data show 300,000 to 400,000 clones, with less than 9.5% seen just once and around 0.45% held by the top ten. Sequencing used central memory CD4+ T cells from blood. These receptors all stem from a woman aged 18-29 years in good health.

This chain uses TRBV29-1 with TRBJ2-7; D might be TRBD1 (6 bases). V was cut by 6 bases and J by 5 bases, with 17 bases left in between. Germline V gene sequence: CDR1 SQVTM, CDR2 ANQGSEA. CDR3 length: 13 residues. Written as DNA, the CDR3 is TGCAGCGTCAAAAAAACAGGGCAGAACGAGCAGTACTTC. It yields the protein CSVKKTGQNEQYF.

The chain combines TRBV5-4 with TRBJ2-1, with TRBD1 as a possible D gene (5 bases). Germline lookup yields CDR1 SGHNT and CDR2 YYREEE (reference sequence). CDR3 length: 17 residues. The V and J ends lost 4 bases and 6 bases respectively, with 23 bases between them. In DNA form, the CDR3 reads TGTGCCAGCAGCCGAGGCGGAACAGGCCTGCAGAGCAATGAGCAGTTCTTC. Amino acids: CASSRGGTGLQSNEQFF.

This chain links TRBV28 with TRBJ1-4; 7 positions agree with TRBD1. Germline trimming cut 3 bases from V and 0 bases from J; bases unmatched to any gene: 7. CDR3 length: 17 amino acids. CDR1 MDHEN and CDR2 SYDVKM come from the germline V gene. The CDR3 spells CASSFGGRGSTNEKLFF. As DNA, the CDR3 is TGTGCCAGCAGTTTCGGCGGCAGGGGGTCAACTAATGAAAAACTGTTTTTT.

The chain joins TRBV18 to TRBJ1-2; weak D call: TRBD1 (6 bases). CDR1 KGHSH and CDR2 LQKENI come from the germline V gene. Trimming cost V 3 bases and J 6 bases, with 26 bases left between them. The CDR3 covers 18 residues. As DNA, the CDR3 is TGTGCCAGCTCACCCAGGGGTACATTCTCCAGCGGTGTGGATGGCTACACCTTC. Amino acid sequence: CASSPRGTFSSGVDGYTF. Combining the CDR3 with reference TRBV18 and TRBJ1-2 gives the whole variable domain NAGVMQNPRHLVRRRGQEARLRCSPMKGHSHVYWYRQLPEEGLKFMVYLQKENIIDESGMPKERFSAEFPKEGPSILRIQQVVRGDSAAYFCASSPRGTFSSGVDGYTFGSGTRLTVV.

CDR3 sequence: CASSDWNEQFF. The DNA of the CDR3 is TGTGCCAGCAGTGATTGGAATGAGCAGTTCTTC. The chain combines TRBV2 with TRBJ2-1; D uncertain. This CDR3 region has 11 residues. From germline, CDR1 is SNHLY and CDR2 FYNNEI. V was shortened by 3 bases and J by 7 bases, with 4 bases between the two germline ends.

The rearrangement uses TRBV10-3 and TRBJ2-3; D not resolved. The CDR3 contains 12 residues. Germline V gene data show CDR1 as ENHRY and CDR2 as SYGVKD. Between the trimmed V and J ends, which lost 3 bases and 5 bases, there was a span of 6 bases. CDR3 in amino acids: CAISDSGDTQYF. As DNA, the CDR3 is TGTGCCATCAGTGATTCCGGAGATACGCAGTATTTT.

This clone was observed a handful of times. The genes are TRBV27 and TRBJ1-4; D gene unclear. The CDR3 runs 15 residues. The germline CDR1 and CDR2 sequences are MNHEY and SMNVEV (reference sequence). Between the trimmed V and J ends, which lost 3 bases and 8 bases, there was a span of 16 bases. CDR3 nucleotide sequence: TGTGCCAGCAGTTTTACAGTACCGCTAGGCGAAAAACTGTTTTTT. Its protein product is CASSFTVPLGEKLFF.

Many counts were recorded for this clone. The chain has TRBV19 and TRBJ2-4, with a possible D match to TRBD2 (6 bases). The V gene lost 3 bases and the J gene lost 0 bases, with 21 bases spanning the gap. The length of the CDR3 is 19 residues. The V gene's germline CDR1 is LNHDA and CDR2 SQIVND (reference sequence). CDR3 amino acids: CASSMAGTLGSSAKNIQYF. Written as DNA, the CDR3 is TGTGCCAGTAGTATGGCGGGAACCCTAGGGAGTTCAGCCAAAAACATTCAGTACTTC.

V is TRBV7-2 and J is TRBJ2-1; 8 bases map to TRBD1. The germline V gene encodes CDR1 SGHTA and CDR2 FQGNSA. This CDR3 region has 15 residues. V lost 5 bases, J lost 6 bases, and 9 bases stayed unmatched. CDR3 region: CASSLGTGRINEQFF. The CDR3 nucleotides are TGTGCCAGCAGCCTGGGGACAGGTCGTATCAATGAGCAGTTCTTC.

Comment on this clone: Other DNA sequences of this sample code for an identical CDR3. The DNA of the CDR3 is TGCGCCAGCAGCTTGGGACTAGCGGGGACCTACGAGCAGTACTTC. Amino acids: CASSLGLAGTYEQYF. This sequence joins TRBV5-1 and TRBJ2-7; 11 positions match TRBD2. With V trimmed by 0 bases and J by 2 bases, 1 base remained unmatched. The length of the CDR3 is 15 residues. From germline, CDR1 is SGHRS and CDR2 YFSETQ.

The rearrangement uses TRBV15 and TRBJ1-4; 11 nucleotides match TRBD1. CDR1 is LNHNV and CDR2 is YYDKDF in the germline V gene (reference sequence). Germline trimming cut 5 bases from V and 8 bases from J; bases unmatched to any gene: 10. The CDR3 runs 16 residues. The CDR3 reads CATSPIMDRGQEKLFF. The CDR3 coding sequence is TGTGCCACCAGCCCCATTATGGACAGGGGGCAGGAAAAACTGTTTTTT.